Below, 26 T cell receptor beta chains from the same sample are listed, as sequenced in a study of tumor-infiltrating lymphocytes in primary liver carcinoma (dated by TCRdb to about 2017). Without any cell sorting, total RNA and DNA were extracted together from roughly 20-30 mg of bulk tissue using the AllPrep DNA/RNA mini kit. The sequencing machine was an Illumina HiSeq 2500. Starting from 500 to 650 ng total RNA, TCRbeta-specific cDNA was produced by reverse transcription with a constant-region primer and ProtoScript II reverse transcriptase. The TCRbeta libraries were prepared through three rounds of nested multiplex PCR following a slightly modified ARM-PCR procedure. The first two PCR rounds used multiplex TRBV1-TRBV30 forward primers with a Cbeta reverse primer, each for about 10 cycles. TCRdb took the public reads, trimmed them with fastp at Q25, ran MiXCR for clone calling and kept in-frame beta chains. Under each unique CDR3 protein, matching rows form one entry showing the most common genes and DNA. The sample yields about 96,000 distinct CDR3 sequences; 68% were counted once. Roughly 30% of the sample is taken by the ten largest.

The sequenced material came from tumor-adjacent normal liver tissue. All receptors come from a man aged 40-55 years with primary liver carcinoma and hepatitis B virus infection.

V is TRBV11-2 and J is TRBJ2-5, with D possibly matching TRBD2 (5 bases). Trimming shortened V by 7 bases and J by 8 bases, and 14 bases separated the two germline ends. Germline V CDR1 and CDR2: SGHAT, FQNNGV. CDR3 length: 12 amino acids. CDR3 DNA: TGTGCCAGCAATTTAATGGGAGACACCCAGTACTTC. Its translation is CASNLMGDTQYF.

V gene TRBV20-1 combines with J gene TRBJ1-5; D might be TRBD1 (6 bases). The CDR3 length is 14 residues. CDR1 is DFQATT, CDR2 SNEGSKA, per germline (reference sequence). V was shortened by 6 bases and J by 3 bases, with 15 bases between the two germline ends. The CDR3 DNA follows: TGCAGTGCCAAGTGGCGGGACATCAATCAGCCCCAGCATTTT. This encodes CSAKWRDINQPQHF.

A remark on this clonotype: A much larger clone sits a single nucleotide away, making a read error possible. The chain couples TRBV6-4 to TRBJ2-3, with D possibly matching TRBD2 (5 bases). There are 13 residues in the CDR3. CDR1 and CDR2 from the germline V gene are MRHNA and SNTAGT. Trimming cost V 4 bases and J 6 bases, with 11 bases left between them. The DNA of the CDR3 is TGTGCCAGCAGTGTGGCTTGCGGGGATACGCAGTATTTT. Encoded protein: CASSVACGDTQYF.

As for this clonotype: It may be a read error: a sequence one base away is much more abundant. This rearrangement joins TRBV10-3 to TRBJ1-1; D remains unclear. Germline CDR1 ENHRY, CDR2 SYGVKD. The CDR3 has 14 amino acids. V was clipped by 4 bases and J by 0 bases, with 9 bases between them. CDR3 DNA: TGTGCCATCAGTGGCGACTACATGAACACTGAAGCTTTCTTT. As protein: CAISGDYMNTEAFF.

A note on this clonotype: Its ends do not fully match the called genes, so a read error is possible. The chain has TRBV10-3 and TRBJ2-3; the match to TRBD2 covers 8 bases. This CDR3 has 21 residues. Germline V gene sequence: CDR1 ENHRY, CDR2 SYGVKD. The CDR3 sequence: CAISASTGLTGGVMHGDTQYF. CDR3 nucleotide sequence: TGTGCCATCAGTGCGTCCACCGGACTAACGGGAGGGGTTATGCATGGAGATACACAGTATTTT.

About this clonotype: Its ends do not fully match the called genes, so a read error is possible. The V call is TRBV11-3, the J call TRBJ2-3; 7 positions agree with TRBD1. Germline V gene sequence: CDR1 SGHNT, CDR2 YENEEA. The CDR3 length is 14 residues. CDR3 sequence reads: CVSSTRGGTDTQYF. The DNA for the CDR3 is TGTGTCAGTAGTACTAGAGGGGGCACAGACACGCAGTATTTT.

Comments on this clonotype: A junction boundary mismatches the germline segment, possibly from a read error. V usage is TRBV4-1 and J usage is TRBJ2-2, with D possibly being TRBD2 (6 bases). The CDR3 loop spans 15 amino acids. Germline V gene data show CDR1 as MGHRA and CDR2 as YSYEKL. The CDR3 DNA follows: TGCGCCAGCAGCCGAGATCACGGGGGAACCGGGAAGCTGATTTTT. It specifies CASSRDHGGTGKLIF.

The V and J genes are TRBV11-2 and TRBJ2-3; 8 nucleotides match TRBD1. After removal of 3 bases from V and 14 bases from J, the junction contained 13 bases not matched to a gene. The CDR3 consists of 14 residues. The germline gives CDR1 SGHAT, CDR2 FQNNGV. The CDR3 nucleotides read TGTGCCAGCAGCTTCAACAGGGGGACAGATATGCGGTATTTT. It yields the protein CASSFNRGTDMRYF.

About this clonotype: At one boundary the junction diverges from the germline segment, which might be a read error. CDR3 bases: TGTGCCAGCAGTTACCGGGAGAAGACTGGAGCTTTCTTT. Its translation is CASSYREKTGAFF. This rearrangement joins TRBV6-2 or TRBV6-3 to TRBJ1-1; D is ambiguous. Germline V gene data show CDR1 as MNHEY and CDR2 as SVGEGT. This CDR3 is 13 amino acids long.

Concerning this clonotype: A junction boundary mismatches the germline segment, possibly from a read error. The J gene is TRBJ2-2, the V gene TRBV11-2; 9 bases line up with TRBD2. This CDR3 comprises 15 residues. Germline V gene data show CDR1 as SGHAT and CDR2 as FQNNGV. DNA for the CDR3: TGTACCAGCAACTTTGTACTAGCGGGCACCGGGAAGCTGTTTTTT. Translated: CTSNFVLAGTGKLFF. Variable domain in full (rest from reference TRBV11-2 and TRBJ2-2): EAGVAQSPRYKIIEKRQSVAFWCNPISGHATLYWYQQILGQGPKLLIQFQNNGVVDDSQLPKDRFSAERLKGVDSTLKIQPAKLEDSAVYLCTSNFVLAGTGKLFFGEGSRLTVL.

As for this clonotype: The conserved phenylalanine or tryptophan is not found at the CDR3 terminus, so this likely reflects a read error. This sequence joins TRBV4-1 and TRBJ2-4, with a weak D call TRBD2 (6 bases). V lost 1 base to trimming and J lost 2 bases, with 27 bases between them. The CDR3 length is 21 residues. Per the germline V gene, CDR1 is MGHRA and CDR2 is YSYEKL. For the CDR3, the DNA is TGCGCCAGCAGCCAAGGCGGGGTAGAAGGGAGGCTCCCTGGCTCCAAAAACATTCAGTACTAC. Translated: CASSQGGVEGRLPGSKNIQYY.

There are a few counts of this clonotype. The chain employs TRBV5-1 and TRBJ2-7; possible D gene TRBD2, 5 bases. The germline V gene has CDR1 SGHRS and CDR2 YFSETQ. The ends were cut back, 0 bases at V and 5 bases at J, with 9 bases in the middle. CDR3 size: 13 residues. CDR3 residues: CASSLARENEQYF. In DNA form, the CDR3 reads TGCGCCAGCAGCTTGGCTAGGGAGAACGAGCAGTACTTC.

This clonotype has a handful of counts. This chain links TRBV10-3 with TRBJ2-2; TRBD2 matches at 7 bases. The CDR3 has 16 residues. CDR1 is ENHRY and CDR2 is SYGVKD in the germline V gene. V shed 10 bases and J 5 bases; nucleotides not matched to a gene: 16. As DNA, the CDR3 is TGTGCCACCCAAACTAGCGAGAGGGCTTATACCGGGGAGCTGTTTTTT. It translates to CATQTSERAYTGELFF.

As concerns this clonotype: Sequence at one end of the junction differs from germline and may be a read error. The J gene is TRBJ2-6, the V gene TRBV4-1; 9 bases line up with TRBD2. The CDR3 is 16 amino acids. Looked up from germline, CDR1 is MGHRA and CDR2 is YSYEKL. CDR3 DNA sequence: TGCGCCAGCAGGCAGACTAGCGGCTCTGGGACCAACGTCCTGACTTTC. It specifies CASRQTSGSGTNVLTF.

Turning to this clonotype: The germline gene is not matched at one end of the junction; a read error may be the cause. The chain has TRBV11-2 and TRBJ2-1, with 8 bases lining up with TRBD2. Germline CDR1 reads SGHAT; CDR2 reads FQNNGV. CDR3 size: 17 residues. The CDR3 reads CTSSLDMGGRFYNEQFF. CDR3 coding DNA: TGTACCAGCAGCTTAGATATGGGCGGGAGGTTCTACAATGAGCAGTTCTTC.

Note on this clonotype: A clone one base away is much larger, so this may be a read error. This chain connects TRBV6-4 to TRBJ2-1; 8 positions match TRBD1. The CDR3 totals 14 residues. Germline loops: CDR1 MRHNA, CDR2 SNTAGT. Here the CDR3 DNA reads TGTGCCAGCAGTGACGGGTCAGGGGGCAATGAGCGGTTCTTC. It is translated as CASSDGSGGNERFF.

To note about this clonotype: A much more abundant neighbour one base away suggests this may be a read error. The V and J genes are TRBV6-6 and TRBJ2-5; a weak D match, TRBD1 (6 bases). The germline V gene encodes CDR1 MNHNY and CDR2 SVGAGI (reference sequence). V lost 6 bases and J lost 4, with 18 bases in between. CDR3 length equals 15 residues. This chain's CDR3 is CASSQIARGGETQYF. In nucleotides, the CDR3 is TGTGCCAGCAGCCAGATAGCGAGAGGGGGAGAGACCCAGTACTTC.

As concerns this clonotype: The junction differs from germline at one of its ends, possibly a read error. The chain recombines TRBV11-1 with TRBJ2-7; D possibly corresponds to TRBD2 (5 bases). The CDR3 consists of 14 residues. Germline V gene data show CDR1 as SGHAT and CDR2 as FQDESV (reference sequence). CDR3: CTSSPSRGSYEHYF. The CDR3 DNA reads as TGTACCAGCAGCCCCTCCCGGGGTTCCTACGAGCATTACTTC.

The sample holds many counts of this clonotype. The rearrangement links TRBV12-3 or TRBV12-4 to TRBJ1-1; D remains ambiguous. The ends were cut back, 6 bases at V and 6 bases at J, with 20 bases in the middle. The CDR3 length is 15 residues. CDR3 sequence (DNA): TGTGCCAGCAGGTCGGTGGACGGATGGTCGGCTGAAGCTTTCTTT. Its protein product is CASRSVDGWSAEAFF.

Remarks on this clonotype: Since no conserved phenylalanine or tryptophan closes the CDR3, a read error is the likely cause. The chain combines TRBV29-1 with TRBJ2-3; a weak D match, TRBD2 (5 bases). This CDR3 has 14 amino acids. V shed 6 bases and J shed 8 bases, with 21 bases lying between them. Germline V gene data show CDR1 as SQVTM and CDR2 as ANQGSEA. The CDR3, as DNA: TGCAGCGTCCAGGAGGTTAGTGGTACCGGTACGCAGTATTCT. Translated, it gives CSVQEVSGTGTQYS.

This clonotype has more than one count but fewer than ten. The chain joins TRBV28 to TRBJ1-2; 8 positions agree with TRBD1. This CDR3 has 13 residues. The germline V gene has CDR1 MDHEN and CDR2 SYDVKM. After removal of 6 bases from V and 4 bases from J, the junction contained 4 bases not matched to a gene. CDR3 in amino acids: CASSHGTGYGYTF. The CDR3, as DNA: TGTGCCAGCAGCCACGGGACAGGCTATGGCTACACCTTC.

Of note for this clonotype: Sequence at one end of the junction differs from germline and may be a read error. The V gene is TRBV6-5, the J gene TRBJ2-1; TRBD2 agrees at 11 bases. This CDR3 has 16 residues. Germline loops: CDR1 MNHEY, CDR2 SVGAGI. The CDR3 nucleotides read TGTGCCAGCGGTTACCAAGAACTAGCGGGAGAAGCTGAGCAGTTCTTC. The encoded protein is CASGYQELAGEAEQFF.

The rearrangement joins TRBV20-1 to TRBJ2-3, with 13 bases that match TRBD2. Trimming removed 5 bases from V and 5 bases from J; junction bases left unmatched: 13. This CDR3 contains 17 residues. Germline V gene data show CDR1 as DFQATT and CDR2 as SNEGSKA (reference sequence). The CDR3 is CSASLAGGPRAEDTQYF. The DNA of the CDR3 is TGCAGTGCTTCACTAGCGGGAGGGCCCAGAGCAGAAGATACGCAGTATTTT.

In regard to this clonotype: The junction does not match germline at one end; this may be a read error. The chain employs TRBV29-1 and TRBJ1-1; 11 nucleotides match TRBD1. Per the germline V gene, CDR1 is SQVTM and CDR2 is ANQGSEA. The CDR3 is 13 residues long. The CDR3 nucleotides are TGCAGCGTAACGGACAGGGGGCACGCTGAATCTTTCTTT. This gives the protein CSVTDRGHAESFF.

A note on this clonotype: A read error may produce the germline difference seen at one junction end. The chain recombines TRBV11-1 with TRBJ2-7, with D perhaps TRBD2 (6 bases). Germline-derived CDR1 and CDR2 are SGHAT and FQDESV (reference sequence). The CDR3 spans 14 residues. DNA of the CDR3: TGTGCCAGCAACGCCTTCGGAGGGACCTACGAGCAATACTTC. Protein product: CASNAFGGTYEQYF.

For this clonotype: This may be a read error, as it is one base from a much larger clone. The chain is built from TRBV10-2 and TRBJ1-1; a weak D match, TRBD1 (5 bases). Germline V CDR1 and CDR2: WSHSY, SAAADI. This CDR3 has 13 amino acids. Here the CDR3 DNA reads TGCACCAGCAGTGAATTAGGGGCCGCTGAAGCTTTCTTT. Encoded protein: CTSSELGAAEAFF.